These 19 T cell receptor beta chains share one sample of origin, sequenced in a study of blood T cell repertoires in COVID-19. Libraries were prepared by immunoSEQ multiplex PCR; TCRdb keeps only in-frame clonotypes and omits some of them. The data contain 60,000 to 75,000 clones, just over 90% of them singletons. Sequenced sample: peripheral blood. The receptors come from a human donor in a cohort sampled during active COVID-19.

The CDR3: CASSFLLAHEQFF. The CDR3 nucleotides read TGTGCCAGCAGTTTTCTACTAGCCCATGAGCAGTTCTTC. The chain joins TRBV6-2 or TRBV6-3 to TRBJ2-1; weak D call: TRBD2 (6 bases). Per germline, CDR1 MNHEY and CDR2 SVGEGT. Trimming removed 4 bases from V and 8 bases from J, with 12 bases in between. The CDR3 is 13 amino acids.

The chain links TRBV2 to TRBJ2-7; weak D call: TRBD2 (5 bases). Germline V gene lookup returns CDR1 SNHLY and CDR2 FYNNEI. The V end lost 3 bases, the J end lost 2 bases, and 11 bases lay between the germline ends. The CDR3 extends over 14 amino acids. CDR3 DNA: TGTGCCAGCAGTGATCAGCTAGCTGCCTACGAGCAGTACTTC. It translates to CASSDQLAAYEQYF. Complete variable domain (other parts from reference TRBV2 and TRBJ2-7): EPEVTQTPSHQVTQMGQEVILRCVPISNHLYFYWYRQILGQKVEFLVSFYNNEISEKSEIFDDQFSVERPDGSNFTLKIRSTKLEDSAMYFCASSDQLAAYEQYFGPGTRLTVT.

This rearrangement joins TRBV7-9 to TRBJ2-7; D is perhaps TRBD2 (5 bases). This CDR3 has 12 amino acids. The ends were cut back, 2 bases at V and 4 bases at J, with 6 bases in the middle. Germline CDR1 SEHNR, CDR2 FQNEAQ (reference sequence). The CDR3 region has the DNA TGTGCCAGCAGCTTACGGGGATACGAGCAGTACTTC. Its protein product is CASSLRGYEQYF. Complete variable domain (other parts from reference TRBV7-9 and TRBJ2-7): DTGVSQNPRHKITKRGQNVTFRCDPISEHNRLYWYRQTLGQGPEFLTYFQNEAQLEKSRLLSDRFSAERPKGSFSTLEIQRTEQGDSAMYLCASSLRGYEQYFGPGTRLTVT.

This chain connects TRBV28 to TRBJ1-2; D uncertain. Germline V gene lookup returns CDR1 MDHEN and CDR2 SYDVKM. This CDR3 is built from 14 residues. Trimming stripped 3 bases from V and 4 bases from J, with 12 bases between. CDR3 amino acids: CASSFVGQSYGYTF. CDR3 nucleotide sequence: TGTGCCAGCAGTTTCGTTGGGCAGTCCTATGGCTACACCTTC.

The chain joins TRBV10-1 to TRBJ2-3; TRBD2 is a possible D gene (5 bases). This CDR3 has 15 residues. The V gene's germline CDR1 is WNHNN and CDR2 SYGVQD (reference sequence). V dropped 2 bases and J dropped 0 bases, with 9 bases sitting between them. CDR3 region: CASSERGSSTDTQYF. CDR3 DNA sequence: TGCGCCAGCAGTGAGCGGGGTTCTAGCACAGATACGCAGTATTTT.

This chain connects TRBV24-1 to TRBJ2-1, with TRBD1 as a possible D gene (6 bases). V lost 6 bases to trimming and J lost 0 bases, with 14 bases between them. Germline V gene data show CDR1 as KGHDR and CDR2 as SFDVKD. The CDR3 length is 16 residues. The CDR3 DNA is TGTGCCACCAGTCCCCCGCAGGGGAGCTCCTACAATGAGCAGTTCTTC. Translating it yields CATSPPQGSSYNEQFF.

This clone came up a few times. The chain recombines TRBV19 with TRBJ1-5; TRBD1 matches at 9 bases. Trimming cost V 5 bases and J 3 bases; bases outside gene matches: 5. The CDR3 has 15 amino acids. The germline gives CDR1 LNHDA, CDR2 SQIVND (reference sequence). The DNA for the CDR3 is TGTGCCAGTAGTTTGGGACAGGGTTTCAATCAGCCCCAGCATTTT. Translated: CASSLGQGFNQPQHF.

The J gene is TRBJ2-5, the V gene TRBV5-4, with D maybe TRBD1 (5 bases). Germline-derived CDR1 and CDR2 are SGHNT and YYREEE (reference sequence). The CDR3 loop spans 15 amino acids. V was trimmed by 2 bases and J by 1 base, leaving 12 bases between them. The CDR3 sequence: CASSFGRVGQETQYF. The CDR3 DNA sequence: TGTGCCAGCAGCTTTGGCAGGGTGGGCCAAGAGACCCAGTACTTC.

This clone was seen once. The CDR3 loop is CASSLGGRQETQYF. CDR3 coding DNA: TGTGCCAGCAGCTTAGGAGGCAGACAAGAGACCCAGTACTTC. The chain employs TRBV7-9 and TRBJ2-5, with no clear D. V was trimmed by 1 base and J by 2 bases, leaving 8 bases between them. This CDR3 spans 14 amino acids. Germline-derived CDR1 and CDR2 are SEHNR and FQNEAQ (reference sequence).

V is TRBV6-2 or TRBV6-3 and J is TRBJ2-7, with D maybe TRBD2 (6 bases). The CDR3 totals 14 residues. With 5 bases removed from V and 2 bases from J, the gap between germline ends came to 13 bases. Germline CDR1 MNHEY, CDR2 SVGEGT. CDR3 bases: TGTGCCAGCAGTAACCGTCGGGAGACCTACGAGCAGTACTTC. It yields the protein CASSNRRETYEQYF.

The V and J genes are TRBV20-1 and TRBJ1-5; D is unclear. This CDR3 has 13 amino acids. The germline V gene encodes CDR1 DFQATT and CDR2 SNEGSKA (reference sequence). With 3 bases removed from V and 3 bases from J, the gap between germline ends came to 9 bases. The CDR3 here is CSASRLPNQPQHF. The CDR3 coding sequence is TGCAGTGCTAGTCGACTCCCCAATCAGCCCCAGCATTTT.

The rearrangement uses TRBV7-9 and TRBJ2-5, with TRBD1 identical over 9 bases. CDR3 length equals 15 residues. Germline CDR1 reads SEHNR; CDR2 reads FQNEAQ (reference sequence). Trimming removed 4 bases from V and 5 bases from J; junction bases left unmatched: 8. CDR3 amino acids: CASSYPQGAIETQYF. CDR3 sequence (DNA): TGTGCCAGCAGCTATCCACAGGGGGCGATTGAGACCCAGTACTTC.

V and J are TRBV3-1 (or the pseudogene TRBV3-2) and TRBJ2-1; D possibly corresponds to TRBD2 (5 bases). CDR1 LGHDT and CDR2 YNNKEL come from the germline V gene (reference sequence). The V end lost 1 base, the J end lost 10 bases, and 11 bases lay between the germline ends. The CDR3 is made up of 13 amino acids. CDR3 nucleotide sequence: TGTGCCAGCAGCCAAGGGCGGGTTGGCGAGCAGTTCTTC. Translation: CASSQGRVGEQFF.

The genes are TRBV9 and TRBJ2-7; 11 positions agree with TRBD2. The germline gives CDR1 SGDLS, CDR2 YYNGEE. The CDR3 totals 15 residues. The V segment lost 0 bases and the J segment 6 bases; nucleotides outside the gene matches: 5. CDR3 sequence reads: CASSVGASGRSEQYF. The CDR3 DNA follows: TGTGCCAGCAGCGTAGGGGCTAGCGGGAGGAGCGAGCAGTACTTC.

This clone appeared a few times. The chain joins TRBV18 to TRBJ2-7; D not certain. Trimming left V 6 bases short and J 1 base short, with 16 bases between. This CDR3 is 15 amino acids long. CDR1 KGHSH and CDR2 LQKENI come from the germline V gene. The DNA for the CDR3 is TGTGCCAGCTCGATTTCCGTAGTCGGGTCCTACGAGCAGTACTTC. This encodes CASSISVVGSYEQYF. Supplemented by reference TRBV18 and TRBJ2-7, the full variable domain reads NAGVMQNPRHLVRRRGQEARLRCSPMKGHSHVYWYRQLPEEGLKFMVYLQKENIIDESGMPKERFSAEFPKEGPSILRIQQVVRGDSAAYFCASSISVVGSYEQYFGPGTRLTVT.

The genes are TRBV5-6 and TRBJ2-2; 10 nucleotides line up with TRBD1. Germline lookup yields CDR1 SGHDT and CDR2 YYEEEE. CDR3 size: 15 residues. The V gene end was trimmed by 6 bases and the J gene end by 5 bases; junction bases not matched to a gene: 7. This chain's CDR3 is CASTLTGGQTGELFF. The CDR3 DNA is TGTGCCAGCACCCTGACAGGGGGCCAAACCGGGGAGCTGTTTTTT. Combining the CDR3 with reference TRBV5-6 and TRBJ2-2 gives the whole variable domain DAGVTQSPTHLIKTRGQQVTLRCSPKSGHDTVSWYQQALGQGPQFIFQYYEEEERQRGNFPDRFSGHQFPNYSSELNVNALLLGDSALYLCASTLTGGQTGELFFGEGSRLTVL.

This sequence joins TRBV9 and TRBJ2-5, with D perhaps TRBD2 (6 bases). Looked up from germline, CDR1 is SGDLS and CDR2 is YYNGEE. There are 14 residues in the CDR3. Between the trimmed V and J ends, which lost 1 base and 7 bases, there was a span of 14 bases. CDR3 sequence: CASSVSSGDGTQYF. For the CDR3, the DNA is TGTGCCAGCAGCGTATCATCGGGAGATGGGACCCAGTACTTC.

About this clone itself: The CDR3 carries no conserved terminal phenylalanine or tryptophan, so it likely arises from a read error. The limits of the CDR3 on the DNA are not certain, so only TCRdb's listed CDR3 is given. CDR3 sequence: CATSRYRDSPLY. V usage is TRBV15 and J usage is TRBJ1-4; TRBD1 is the table's D call, not checked against the DNA. The germline V gene has CDR1 LNHNV and CDR2 YYDKDF (reference sequence). The CDR3 spans 12 residues, counting both ends.

The gene calls are TRBV18 and TRBJ2-6; perhaps TRBD2 as D (5 bases). V gave up 3 bases and J gave up 4 bases, with 13 bases separating them. CDR3 length equals 16 residues. Per the germline V gene, CDR1 is KGHSH and CDR2 is LQKENI. The CDR3 here is CASSPEAFSGANVLTF. CDR3 DNA: TGTGCCAGCTCACCGGAGGCATTTTCCGGGGCCAACGTCCTGACTTTC.